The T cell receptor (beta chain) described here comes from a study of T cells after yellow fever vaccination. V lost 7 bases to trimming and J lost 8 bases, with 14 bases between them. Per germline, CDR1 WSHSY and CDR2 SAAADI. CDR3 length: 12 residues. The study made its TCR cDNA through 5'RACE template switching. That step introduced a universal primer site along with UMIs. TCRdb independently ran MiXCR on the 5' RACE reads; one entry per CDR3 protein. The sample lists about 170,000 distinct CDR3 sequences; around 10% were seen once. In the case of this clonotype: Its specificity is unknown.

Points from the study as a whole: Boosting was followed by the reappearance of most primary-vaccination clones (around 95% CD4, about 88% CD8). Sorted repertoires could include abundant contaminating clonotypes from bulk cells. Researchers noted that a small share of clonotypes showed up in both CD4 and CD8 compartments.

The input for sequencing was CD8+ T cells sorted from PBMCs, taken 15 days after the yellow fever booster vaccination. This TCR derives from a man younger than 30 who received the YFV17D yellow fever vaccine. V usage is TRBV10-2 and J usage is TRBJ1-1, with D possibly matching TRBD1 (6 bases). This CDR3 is CASTGARGEAFF. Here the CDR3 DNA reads TGCGCCAGCACAGGGGCCCGGGGGGAAGCTTTCTTT.